These 16 T cell receptor beta chains originate from one sample sequenced in a study of CD8 T cells in Susac syndrome. Random hexamers primed reverse transcription of roughly 0.5 to 1 ug RNA. TCRdb independently ran MiXCR on the immunoSEQ multiplex PCR reads; one entry per CDR3 protein. The table lists 300,000 or so distinct CDR3 sequences, about 91% of them singletons. The material sequenced was CD4+ T cells from PBMCs. The source is a human donor with multiple sclerosis.

The J gene is TRBJ1-1, the V gene TRBV11-2; D remains ambiguous. Germline V gene data show CDR1 as SGHAT and CDR2 as FQNNGV. Trimming left V 5 bases short and J 0 bases short, with 10 bases between. The CDR3 totals 14 residues. The CDR3 sequence is CASSPRLMNTEAFF. The CDR3 DNA follows: TGTGCCAGCAGCCCCAGACTCATGAACACTGAAGCTTTCTTT.

This chain uses TRBV9 with TRBJ1-2; D is unresolved. The CDR3 is made up of 15 amino acids. Trimming removed 0 bases from V and 4 bases from J, with 13 bases in between. Germline values: CDR1 SGDLS, CDR2 YYNGEE. The CDR3, as DNA: TGTGCCAGCAGCGTAGAGGGCAGCCCTCTCTATGGCTACACCTTC. As protein: CASSVEGSPLYGYTF.

This clonotype has only one observation. The chain combines TRBV10-1 with TRBJ2-5, with a possible D match to TRBD2 (5 bases). In germline, CDR1 is WNHNN, CDR2 SYGVQD (reference sequence). V was shortened by 0 bases and J by 4 bases, with 9 bases between the two germline ends. The CDR3 contains 14 residues. The CDR3 bases are TGCGCCAGCAGTGAGTCCGCGGGTAGAGAGACCCAGTACTTC. Protein: CASSESAGRETQYF.

The chain uses TRBV7-2 and TRBJ2-5; TRBD2 matches 11 bases. With 1 base clipped from V and 4 bases from J, the junction kept 8 bases outside the gene matches. The CDR3 extends over 17 amino acids. Germline V gene data show CDR1 as SGHTA and CDR2 as FQGNSA. CDR3 in amino acids: CASSLVGSGREGETQYF. The CDR3, as DNA: TGTGCCAGCAGCTTAGTGGGTAGCGGGAGGGAGGGAGAGACCCAGTACTTC.

This chain connects TRBV6-7 to TRBJ2-2, with D perhaps matching TRBD1 (6 bases). TRBV6-7 is filed as an ORF, its function uncertain. The V end lost 7 bases, the J end lost 3 bases, and 15 bases lay between the germline ends. The CDR3 has 15 residues. CDR3 in amino acids: CASTPRGHDTGELFF. The CDR3 nucleotides are TGTGCCAGCACCCCTAGGGGACATGACACCGGGGAGCTGTTTTTT.

The chain carries TRBV6-5 and TRBJ1-1; D is ambiguous. Germline CDR1 is MNHEY and CDR2 is SVGAGI. The CDR3 consists of 12 residues. V shed 6 bases and J shed 1 base, with 6 bases lying between them. The CDR3 bases are TGTGCCAGCAGACGGGGGAACACTGAAGCTTTCTTT. Residues: CASRRGNTEAFF.

This chain links TRBV5-1 with TRBJ2-1; 8 bases align to TRBD2. Germline V gene data show CDR1 as SGHRS and CDR2 as YFSETQ. The V segment lost 0 bases and the J segment 8 bases; nucleotides outside the gene matches: 7. The CDR3 has 15 amino acids. Here the CDR3 reads CASSLGSGVIYEQFF. The DNA of the CDR3 is TGCGCCAGCAGCTTGGGTAGCGGGGTGATCTATGAGCAGTTCTTC.

The chain employs TRBV29-1 and TRBJ1-1; tentative D call: TRBD1 (6 bases). Germline values: CDR1 SQVTM, CDR2 ANQGSEA. V was trimmed by 6 bases and J by 3 bases, leaving 11 bases between them. This CDR3 is built from 12 residues. This chain's CDR3 is CSVLQGHTEAFF. The DNA for the CDR3 is TGCAGCGTACTACAGGGTCACACTGAAGCTTTCTTT.

The gene calls are TRBV20-1 and TRBJ2-7; D might be TRBD1 (6 bases). Germline V gene lookup returns CDR1 DFQATT and CDR2 SNEGSKA (reference sequence). The CDR3 contains 14 residues. Trimming removed 5 bases at V and 1 base at J, with 15 bases between. The CDR3 sequence is CSAAGQFTSYEQYF. Here the CDR3 DNA reads TGCAGTGCTGCCGGACAGTTTACGTCCTACGAGCAGTACTTC.

V gene TRBV6-2 or TRBV6-3 combines with J gene TRBJ2-1, with a possible D match to TRBD2 (6 bases). This CDR3 comprises 17 residues. V lost 5 bases to trimming and J lost 2 bases, with 19 bases between them. Germline CDR1 and CDR2: MNHEY and SVGEGT. CDR3 coding DNA: TGTGCCAGCAGTCGTCCCGGGACTTTCCCCCCCTACAATGAGCAGTTCTTC. This gives the protein CASSRPGTFPPYNEQFF.

The V and J genes are TRBV5-4 and TRBJ2-1, with 8 bases identical to TRBD2. From germline, CDR1 is SGHNT and CDR2 YYREEE (reference sequence). V was pared by 4 bases and J by 6 bases, with 9 bases of the junction left unmatched. The CDR3 loop spans 15 amino acids. CDR3 amino acids: CASSRSSGSVNEQFF. In DNA form, the CDR3 reads TGTGCCAGCAGCAGGTCGAGCGGGAGTGTCAATGAGCAGTTCTTC.

The chain carries TRBV20-1 and TRBJ1-1; D is unclear. Germline V lookup: CDR1 DFQATT, CDR2 SNEGSKA (reference sequence). The CDR3 is 11 residues long. The ends were cut back, 3 bases at V and 6 bases at J, with 8 bases in the middle. CDR3 nucleotide sequence: TGCAGTGCTAGCACTGGGGCTGAAGCTTTCTTT. It specifies CSASTGAEAFF.

This clonotype came up a few times. J is TRBJ1-1 and V is TRBV6-1; D remains unclear. This CDR3 spans 13 amino acids. Trimming removed 4 bases from V and 1 base from J, with 7 bases in between. The germline CDR1 and CDR2 sequences are MNHNS and SASEGT. The CDR3 reads CASSVESNTEAFF. For the CDR3, the DNA is TGTGCCAGCAGTGTTGAGTCGAACACTGAAGCTTTCTTT.

The chain recombines TRBV27 with TRBJ1-3, with D perhaps TRBD1 (5 bases). V shed 6 bases and J shed 2 bases, with 20 bases lying between them. The CDR3 runs 17 residues. Looked up from germline, CDR1 is MNHEY and CDR2 is SMNVEV (reference sequence). Here the CDR3 reads CASSSGLFRGPGNTIYF. The CDR3 DNA follows: TGTGCCAGCAGCTCGGGGCTTTTCCGTGGTCCTGGAAACACCATATATTTT.

V is TRBV7-2 and J is TRBJ2-3; D is undetermined. Trimming removed 2 bases from V and 4 bases from J, with 7 bases in between. Germline-derived CDR1 and CDR2 are SGHTA and FQGNSA. This CDR3 region has 13 residues. The CDR3 region is CASSLYFADTQYF. CDR3 sequence (DNA): TGTGCCAGCAGCTTATACTTCGCAGATACGCAGTATTTT.

The rearrangement links TRBV5-1 to TRBJ2-7; 9 nucleotides line up with TRBD2. The length of the CDR3 is 15 residues. Germline CDR1 reads SGHRS; CDR2 reads YFSETQ. V was pared by 2 bases and J by 5 bases, with 8 bases of the junction left unmatched. CDR3 loop: CASSFSGSRADEQYF. The DNA of the CDR3 is TGCGCCAGCAGCTTTAGCGGGAGTAGGGCGGACGAGCAGTACTTC.